Below, 23 T cell receptor beta chains from the same sample are listed, as sequenced in a study of blood T cell repertoires in COVID-19. The method was immunoSEQ multiplex PCR; TCRdb's version includes in-frame clones alone and lacks a portion of them. The sample lists 310,000 or so clones; roughly 89% were seen once. Sequenced material: peripheral blood. These receptors were obtained from a man aged 30 to 39 with COVID-19, enrolled during active disease.

This chain links TRBV6-2 or TRBV6-3 with TRBJ2-7, with 10 positions matching TRBD1. Germline V gene lookup returns CDR1 MNHEY and CDR2 SVGEGT. Trimming took 0 bases from V and 0 from J; bases not matched to a gene: 8. This CDR3 comprises 18 residues. The CDR3 sequence is CASSYSTSGQGFSYEQYF. Here the CDR3 DNA reads TGTGCCAGCAGTTACTCGACTTCGGGACAGGGGTTCTCCTACGAGCAGTACTTC.

The chain couples TRBV12-3 or TRBV12-4 to TRBJ1-5; D is uncertain. The CDR3 extends over 13 amino acids. Trimming removed 3 bases from V and 5 bases from J, with 8 bases in between. The CDR3 sequence: CASSFGPYQPQHF. Here the CDR3 DNA reads TGTGCCAGCAGTTTTGGGCCGTATCAGCCCCAGCATTTT.

This clone appeared a few times. The identical CDR3 is also encoded by other nucleotide sequences in the sample. The chain carries TRBV7-2 and TRBJ1-1; no firm D call. This CDR3 is 16 amino acids long. The V gene's germline CDR1 is SGHTA and CDR2 FQGNSA. V was trimmed by 4 bases and J by 0 bases, leaving 15 bases between them. CDR3 residues: CASSSPLGAMNTEAFF. The CDR3 nucleotides read TGTGCCAGCAGCTCCCCCCTGGGAGCTATGAACACTGAAGCTTTCTTT.

CDR3 residues: CASSEGRIREQYF. CDR3 bases: TGTGCCAGCAGTGAGGGCCGCATAAGGGAGCAGTACTTC. The chain joins TRBV2 to TRBJ2-7; unclear D gene. CDR3 length: 13 amino acids. V was pared by 3 bases and J by 7 bases, with 13 bases between. The germline V gene encodes CDR1 SNHLY and CDR2 FYNNEI.

The chain recombines TRBV19 with TRBJ1-5, with D possibly TRBD1 on 5 matching bases. Per germline, CDR1 LNHDA and CDR2 SQIVND (reference sequence). V was clipped by 7 bases and J by 6 bases, with 19 bases between them. The length of the CDR3 is 15 residues. The CDR3 nucleotides read TGTGCCAGTAAGAACGGGGGACTTTCTGGTCAGCCCCAGCATTTT. It yields the protein CASKNGGLSGQPQHF.

Worth noting for this clone: This sample includes further DNA sequences coding for the same CDR3. V gene TRBV27 combines with J gene TRBJ1-1; TRBD1 is a possible D gene (6 bases). Trimming took 6 bases from V and 2 from J, leaving 10 bases between them. CDR1 is MNHEY, CDR2 SMNVEV, per germline (reference sequence). This CDR3 region has 13 residues. CDR3 coding DNA: TGTGCCAGCAGCTTACAGGGTAACACTGAAGCTTTCTTT. Translating it yields CASSLQGNTEAFF.

This sequence joins TRBV3-1 (or the pseudogene TRBV3-2) and TRBJ1-2; 7 positions agree with TRBD1. Germline lookup yields CDR1 LGHDT and CDR2 YNNKEL (reference sequence). Trimming took 4 bases from V and 3 from J; bases not matched to a gene: 5. The CDR3 length is 14 residues. The CDR3 DNA reads TGTGCCAGCAGCCCGACAGGGAACCACTATGGCTACACCTTC. It yields the protein CASSPTGNHYGYTF.

The chain carries TRBV6-5 and TRBJ2-7, with D maybe TRBD1 (6 bases). The CDR3 has 15 amino acids. V was shortened by 2 bases and J by 2 bases, with 13 bases between the two germline ends. Germline values: CDR1 MNHEY, CDR2 SVGAGI. CDR3 sequence (DNA): TGTGCCAGCAGTTACCTCAGGGGACCGACCTACGAGCAGTACTTC. Its translation is CASSYLRGPTYEQYF.

This clone has only a few counts. The V gene is TRBV7-2, the J gene TRBJ2-5; 9 nucleotides agree with TRBD2. V trimming: 1 base; J trimming: 0 bases; junction bases outside the gene matches: 6. The CDR3 is 17 amino acids. Germline CDR1 is SGHTA and CDR2 is FQGNSA. The DNA for the CDR3 is TGTGCCAGCAGCTTAGGCTCCAGCGGGGGGTACCAAGAGACCCAGTACTTC. The encoded protein is CASSLGSSGGYQETQYF.

This chain connects TRBV19 to TRBJ1-5, with TRBD1 matching over 8 bases. J gave up 1 base and V 4 bases, and 9 bases lay outside the gene matches. From germline, CDR1 is LNHDA and CDR2 SQIVND (reference sequence). There are 17 residues in the CDR3. The CDR3 DNA sequence: TGTGCCAGTAGTACCCGACCGACAGGGGCCAGCAATCAGCCCCAGCATTTT. Its translation: CASSTRPTGASNQPQHF.

This chain uses TRBV19 with TRBJ2-5; unclear D gene. This CDR3 has 17 residues. Germline-derived CDR1 and CDR2 are LNHDA and SQIVND (reference sequence). V was trimmed by 0 bases and J by 4 bases, leaving 18 bases between them. CDR3 sequence: CASSIDGTPGRRETQYF. CDR3 sequence (DNA): TGTGCCAGTAGTATAGATGGTACTCCAGGAAGGCGAGAGACCCAGTACTTC. The complete variable domain, with remaining parts taken from reference TRBV19 and TRBJ2-5, reads DGGITQSPKYLFRKEGQNVTLSCEQNLNHDAMYWYRQDPGQGLRLIYYSQIVNDFQKGDIAEGYSVSREKKESFPLTVTSAQKNPTAFYLCASSIDGTPGRRETQYFGPGTRLLVL.

This clone was observed a single time. The chain links TRBV7-6 to TRBJ2-1; a weak D match, TRBD2 (6 bases). V shed 5 bases and J shed 4 bases, with 15 bases lying between them. This CDR3 spans 15 amino acids. Germline V gene sequence: CDR1 SGHVS, CDR2 FNYEAQ. The CDR3 DNA is TGTGCCAGCAGCCGACGGGAGAATCCTTACAATGAGCAGTTCTTC. Translating gives CASSRRENPYNEQFF.

The J gene is TRBJ1-3, the V gene TRBV5-1, with a weak D call TRBD1 (6 bases). The CDR3 has 14 residues. Germline CDR1 is SGHRS and CDR2 is YFSETQ. The V and J ends lost 0 bases and 2 bases respectively, with 6 bases between them. CDR3 in DNA: TGCGCCAGCAGCTTGGGGGGGCCTGGAAACACCATATATTTT. This gives the protein CASSLGGPGNTIYF. Complete variable domain (other parts from reference TRBV5-1 and TRBJ1-3): KAGVTQTPRYLIKTRGQQVTLSCSPISGHRSVSWYQQTPGQGLQFLFEYFSETQRNKGNFPGRFSGRQFSNSRSEMNVSTLELGDSALYLCASSLGGPGNTIYFGEGSWLTVV.

The V gene is TRBV18, the J gene TRBJ2-7; the match to TRBD1 covers 7 bases. Germline CDR1 reads KGHSH; CDR2 reads LQKENI. The CDR3 has 14 amino acids. Losses at the gene ends were 4 bases for V and 0 bases for J; bases not matched to a gene: 3. The CDR3 DNA sequence: TGTGCCAGCTCACTCACAGGGGACTCCTACGAGCAGTACTTC. Translation: CASSLTGDSYEQYF.

The chain joins TRBV18 to TRBJ2-5; D is unclear. This CDR3 has 13 residues. Germline V lookup: CDR1 KGHSH, CDR2 LQKENI. V was clipped by 6 bases and J by 1 base, with 9 bases between them. The CDR3 DNA reads TGTGCCAGCTCCCCCCTGAGCCAAGAGACCCAGTACTTC. Amino acids: CASSPLSQETQYF. The full variable domain, completed using reference TRBV18 and TRBJ2-5, is NAGVMQNPRHLVRRRGQEARLRCSPMKGHSHVYWYRQLPEEGLKFMVYLQKENIIDESGMPKERFSAEFPKEGPSILRIQQVVRGDSAAYFCASSPLSQETQYFGPGTRLLVL.

The rearrangement links TRBV6-5 to TRBJ1-2; D is unclear. This CDR3 contains 15 residues. Germline assignment: CDR1 MNHEY and CDR2 SVGAGI. V was pared by 7 bases and J by 4 bases, with 19 bases between. CDR3 sequence: CASTVQYLALYGYTF. The CDR3 nucleotides read TGTGCCAGCACCGTTCAGTACCTCGCCCTCTATGGCTACACCTTC.

V gene TRBV3-1 (or the pseudogene TRBV3-2) combines with J gene TRBJ2-5; 9 bases align to TRBD1. After removal of 4 bases from V and 4 bases from J, the junction contained 10 bases not matched to a gene. The CDR3 extends over 16 amino acids. Per germline, CDR1 LGHDT and CDR2 YNNKEL (reference sequence). The CDR3 reads CASSPTGGALGETQYF. The CDR3 DNA sequence: TGTGCCAGCAGCCCCACAGGGGGCGCTTTGGGAGAGACCCAGTACTTC.

The chain is built from TRBV6-4 and TRBJ1-2, with a possible D match to TRBD1 (5 bases). Per germline, CDR1 MRHNA and CDR2 SNTAGT. The CDR3 is made up of 14 amino acids. V lost 5 bases, J lost 0 bases, and 10 bases lay in between. The CDR3 DNA sequence: TGTGCCAGCAGTCCAGGGATAGCTAACTATGGCTACACCTTC. Translating it yields CASSPGIANYGYTF.

The chain recombines TRBV11-1 with TRBJ2-3; D might be TRBD2 (6 bases). Trimming shortened V by 1 base and J by 4 bases, and 12 bases separated the two germline ends. This CDR3 has 15 residues. Germline V gene lookup returns CDR1 SGHAT and CDR2 FQDESV (reference sequence). Written as DNA, the CDR3 is TGTGCCAGCAGCTTAGGGGACGCGGGACCAGATACGCAGTATTTT. Encoded protein: CASSLGDAGPDTQYF.

J is TRBJ2-7 and V is TRBV3-1 (or the pseudogene TRBV3-2); 12 nucleotides match TRBD2. The V gene's germline CDR1 is LGHDT and CDR2 YNNKEL (reference sequence). V shed 1 base and J 4 bases; nucleotides not matched to a gene: 14. The CDR3 totals 19 residues. The CDR3 DNA follows: TGTGCCAGCAGCCAAGGTTCCGGGACTAGCGGGTCCCGCGCGTACGAGCAGTACTTC. This gives the protein CASSQGSGTSGSRAYEQYF.

The CDR3, as DNA: TGTGCCTGGACCCGATTCGGGGACGAGCAGTACTTC. Translating it yields CAWTRFGDEQYF. The gene calls are TRBV30 and TRBJ2-7; perhaps TRBD2 as D (5 bases). Germline CDR1 reads GTSNPN; CDR2 reads SVGIG (reference sequence). Trimming took off 4 bases at V and 5 bases at J, with 12 bases between the two ends. The CDR3 runs to 12 residues.

The chain uses TRBV4-3 and TRBJ2-3; 7 nucleotides match TRBD1. V gave up 2 bases and J gave up 5 bases; unmatched junction bases: 13. This CDR3 has 17 amino acids. Germline V gene sequence: CDR1 LGHNA, CDR2 YSLEER. The DNA of the CDR3 is TGCGCCAGCAGCCAAAACTTACAGGGGCACTCCCAAGATACGCAGTATTTT. Translated, it gives CASSQNLQGHSQDTQYF.

This chain links TRBV28 with TRBJ2-7; possible D gene TRBD1, 5 bases. V was cut by 7 bases and J by 2 bases, with 12 bases left in between. CDR1 and CDR2 from the germline V gene are MDHEN and SYDVKM. CDR3 length: 13 amino acids. Here the CDR3 reads CASTPGLPYEQYF. CDR3 sequence (DNA): TGTGCCAGCACCCCAGGGCTTCCCTACGAGCAGTACTTC.